Listed here are 20 T cell receptor beta chains from one sample, sequenced in a study of response to subunit inactivated influenza vaccine. Using its own MiXCR run on the RT-PCR reads, TCRdb lists one record per CDR3 protein. The sample shows roughly 650,000 distinct CDR3 sequences, 14% of them seen only once. The sequencing here drew on PBMCs from blood, taken about 14 days before vaccination. The receptors derive from a man in his fifties or sixties who received an inactivated influenza vaccine.

The J gene is TRBJ2-5, the V gene TRBV5-5; no clear D. The germline gives CDR1 SGHKS, CDR2 YYEKEE (reference sequence). V lost 1 base to trimming and J lost 5 bases, with 6 bases between them. CDR3 length: 12 amino acids. Here the CDR3 reads CASSLFAETQYF. The CDR3 region has the DNA TGTGCCAGCAGCTTGTTCGCGGAGACCCAGTACTTC.

This clonotype was seen a few times. The V gene is TRBV21-1, the J gene TRBJ2-5; TRBD2 was called by the table and not checked on the DNA. TRBV21-1 is shown as a pseudogene. The CDR3 length is 16 residues. CDR3 loop: CASRARTSGHQETQYF. The CDR3 DNA is TGTGCCAGCAGGGCTCGGACTAGCGGACACCAAGAGACCCAGTACTTC.

V is TRBV3-1 and J is TRBJ2-1; D is undetermined. V lost 0 bases to trimming and J lost 8 bases, with 11 bases between them. The germline V gene has CDR1 LGHDT and CDR2 YNNKEL (reference sequence). The CDR3 has 14 amino acids. The CDR3 spells CASSQERQIDEQFF. The CDR3 DNA is TGTGCCAGCAGCCAAGAAAGGCAGATCGATGAGCAGTTCTTC.

This clonotype was found a few times. This chain joins TRBV2 and TRBJ2-7, with a possible D match to TRBD2 (6 bases). CDR3 length equals 14 residues. Trimming stripped 6 bases from V and 6 bases from J, with 18 bases between. CDR1 SNHLY and CDR2 FYNNEI come from the germline V gene. The CDR3 sequence: CASSIRPGAGEQYF. The DNA for the CDR3 is TGTGCCAGCAGCATTCGACCGGGAGCGGGCGAGCAGTACTTC.

This chain links TRBV7-2 with TRBJ2-3; 8 bases are shared with TRBD2. V shed 1 base and J 5 bases; nucleotides not matched to a gene: 8. The CDR3 has 16 residues. Germline CDR1 SGHTA, CDR2 FQGNSA. DNA of the CDR3: TGTGCCAGCAGCTTAGTGGGAGCGGGGGCGGTAGATACGCAGTATTTT. Its protein product is CASSLVGAGAVDTQYF.

This clonotype was found a few times. The chain recombines TRBV29-1 with TRBJ1-2, with a tentative D call TRBD1 (6 bases). This CDR3 comprises 10 residues. In germline, CDR1 is SQVTM, CDR2 ANQGSEA. Trimming took off 7 bases at V and 6 bases at J, with 9 bases between the two ends. The CDR3 DNA reads TGCAGCGGATACAGGGATGGCTACACCTTC. It yields the protein CSGYRDGYTF. Using reference TRBV29-1 and TRBJ1-2 for the parts outside the CDR3, the full variable domain is SAVISQKPSRDICQRGTSLTIQCQVDSQVTMMFWYRQQPGQSLTLIATANQGSEATYESGFVIDKFPISRPNLTFSTLTVSNMSPEDSSIYLCSGYRDGYTFGSGTRLTVV.

The chain uses TRBV20-1 and TRBJ2-1; 9 positions match TRBD2. CDR3 length: 16 residues. Germline CDR1 reads DFQATT; CDR2 reads SNEGSKA (reference sequence). Trimming took 1 base from V and 9 from J; bases not matched to a gene: 13. The CDR3, as DNA: TGCAGTGCTAGAGCCTGGGGTAGCGGGAGTAAAAGTGAGCAGTTCTTC. As protein: CSARAWGSGSKSEQFF.

The CDR3 reads CASSLVTGPNYGYTF. The CDR3 DNA is TGTGCCAGCAGCTTAGTGACAGGGCCTAACTATGGCTACACCTTC. The V call is TRBV7-2, the J call TRBJ1-2; 7 positions match TRBD1. V shed 1 base, J shed 0 bases, and the junction held 2 bases outside the gene matches. This CDR3 has 15 residues. Germline CDR1 and CDR2: SGHTA and FQGNSA. The variable domain in full, completed from reference TRBV7-2 and TRBJ1-2, reads GAGVSQSPSNKVTEKGKDVELRCDPISGHTALYWYRQSLGQGLEFLIYFQGNSAPDKSGLPSDRFSAERTGGSVSTLTIQRTQQEDSAVYLCASSLVTGPNYGYTFGSGTRLTVV.

The V gene is TRBV6-1, the J gene TRBJ2-2, with TRBD2 matching over 13 bases. The CDR3 covers 16 residues. V shed 6 bases and J 6 bases; nucleotides not matched to a gene: 7. Germline CDR1 is MNHNS and CDR2 is SASEGT. The CDR3 nucleotides read TGTGCCAGCAGCGTCGCCGGACTAGCGGGGGCCGGGGAGCTGTTTTTT. Translation gives CASSVAGLAGAGELFF.

This clonotype was counted a few times. The chain links TRBV15 to TRBJ2-1; 7 positions agree with TRBD2. CDR3 size: 19 residues. Losses at the gene ends were 0 bases for V and 0 bases for J; bases not matched to a gene: 11. CDR1 LNHNV and CDR2 YYDKDF come from the germline V gene (reference sequence). The CDR3 coding sequence is TGTGCCACCAGCAGAGATTCTGATTGGGGGGGACCCTCCTACAATGAGCAGTTCTTC. This sequence encodes CATSRDSDWGGPSYNEQFF.

The chain recombines TRBV12-3 or TRBV12-4 with TRBJ2-1; 12 bases fit TRBD2. The CDR3 length is 13 residues. V lost 2 bases, J lost 13 bases, and 3 bases stayed unmatched. The CDR3 reads CASSLRLAGAQFF. The CDR3 bases are TGTGCCAGCAGTTTAAGACTAGCGGGGGCCCAGTTCTTC.

V gene TRBV4-2 combines with J gene TRBJ2-5, with D possibly being TRBD1 (5 bases). CDR1 and CDR2 from the germline V gene are LGHNA and YNFKEQ. This CDR3 spans 14 amino acids. Trimming removed 1 base from V and 5 bases from J, with 11 bases in between. This CDR3 reads CASSQVRRGETQYF. CDR3 DNA sequence: TGTGCCAGCAGCCAAGTTAGAAGGGGTGAGACCCAGTACTTC.

The chain recombines TRBV30 with TRBJ1-2; TRBD1 might be the D (6 bases). V gave up 2 bases and J gave up 4 bases, with 11 bases separating them. Germline V CDR1 and CDR2: GTSNPN, SVGIG (reference sequence). This CDR3 is 13 amino acids long. In DNA, the CDR3 is TGTGCCTGGAGTCCTCTGGGGGCCTATGGCTACACCTTC. Amino acid sequence: CAWSPLGAYGYTF. Variable domain in full (rest from reference TRBV30 and TRBJ1-2): SQTIHQWPATLVQPVGSPLSLECTVEGTSNPNLYWYRQAAGRGLQLLFYSVGIGQISSEVPQNLSASRPQDRQFILSSKKLLLSDSGFYLCAWSPLGAYGYTFGSGTRLTVV.

V gene TRBV28 combines with J gene TRBJ1-3; D is unclear. Germline-derived CDR1 and CDR2 are MDHEN and SYDVKM. CDR3 size: 13 residues. V gave up 9 bases and J gave up 6 bases, with 15 bases separating them. The CDR3 sequence is CASMAGDLNTIYF. As DNA, the CDR3 is TGTGCCAGTATGGCTGGCGATTTAAACACCATATATTTT.

The rearrangement joins TRBV20-1 to TRBJ2-1; 9 positions match TRBD2. The CDR3 contains 15 residues. J was trimmed by 4 bases and V by 4 bases; bases with no gene match: 8. Germline CDR1 and CDR2: DFQATT and SNEGSKA (reference sequence). CDR3 sequence: CSATLTAGGYNEQFF. The CDR3 region has the DNA TGCAGTGCTACCCTAACTGCGGGAGGGTACAATGAGCAGTTCTTC.

The genes are TRBV5-1 and TRBJ2-7, with TRBD2 matching over 13 bases. The junction had 5 bases not matched to a gene; V was cut back by 4 bases and J by 4 bases. There are 15 residues in the CDR3. The germline CDR1 and CDR2 sequences are SGHRS and YFSETQ. The CDR3 region has the DNA TGCGCCAGCAGCGATGGGACTAGCGGGGAATACGAGCAGTACTTC. This translates into CASSDGTSGEYEQYF.

The rearrangement joins TRBV9 to TRBJ1-1; D unclear. In germline, CDR1 is SGDLS, CDR2 YYNGEE. V lost 3 bases and J lost 5, with 14 bases in between. The CDR3 runs 14 residues. CDR3 amino acids: CASSAGGRMTEAFF. The CDR3 DNA reads as TGTGCCAGCAGCGCCGGAGGTCGGATGACTGAAGCTTTCTTT.

The CDR3 DNA is TGTGCCAGCTGGACGGAGCACTACAATGAGCAGTTCTTC. It codes for CASWTEHYNEQFF. The chain carries TRBV6-1 and TRBJ2-1; no definite D call. The germline CDR1 and CDR2 sequences are MNHNS and SASEGT. V was clipped by 8 bases and J by 3 bases, with 11 bases between them. This CDR3 spans 13 amino acids.

This chain links TRBV3-1 with TRBJ2-5, with 8 bases aligning to TRBD2. CDR1 and CDR2 (germline): LGHDT, YNNKEL (reference sequence). Unmatched junction bases numbered 11, after V lost 1 base and J lost 1 base. The CDR3 runs 18 residues. The CDR3 DNA reads TGTGCCAGCAGCCAAGGGATAGGGCTAGCGGGCGGCCAAGAGACCCAGTACTTC. It codes for CASSQGIGLAGGQETQYF.

This chain connects TRBV20-1 to TRBJ2-1, with D tentatively TRBD1 or TRBD2 (5 bases each). The CDR3 length is 13 residues. Deletions cut 6 bases from V and 8 bases from J, with 17 bases between. Germline CDR1 DFQATT, CDR2 SNEGSKA (reference sequence). For the CDR3, the DNA is TGCAGTGCCACCGGGACCCCTGTATATGAGCAGTTCTTC. This sequence encodes CSATGTPVYEQFF.